The entry that follows covers one TCR beta chain sequence. Its antigen remains unknown. This entry is derived from a study of CD4 T cells in relation to SARS-CoV-2 and coronaviruses. For the study at large: ViraFEST: approximately 10-day antigen culture of PBMCs, then TCR beta CDR3 sequencing. A couple of subjects were Hispanic; patients were fewer than ten males and a handful of females.

CD4 enrichment then naive enrichment separated naive from memory CD4+ cells. Sorted naive or memory CD4+ cells met CEF peptides for approximately ten days. Germline V CDR1 and CDR2: MNHNS, SASEGT. The CDR3 has 17 amino acids. V was clipped by 0 bases and J by 10 bases, with 22 bases between them. Method: immunoSEQ multiplex PCR; TCRdb's copy keeps in-frame clones and lacks some. The sample yields about 36,000 clones, 65% to 80% seen once. The chain has TRBV6-1 and TRBJ2-1; D is unclear. The sequenced sample consisted of memory CD4+ T cells from PBMCs, cultured in vitro. The TCR originated in an adult with COVID-19. The CDR3 DNA reads TGTGCCAGCAGTGAAGCGCGTTACTTGGTGTTATCCTTGGAGCAGTTCTTC. Its protein product is CASSEARYLVLSLEQFF.